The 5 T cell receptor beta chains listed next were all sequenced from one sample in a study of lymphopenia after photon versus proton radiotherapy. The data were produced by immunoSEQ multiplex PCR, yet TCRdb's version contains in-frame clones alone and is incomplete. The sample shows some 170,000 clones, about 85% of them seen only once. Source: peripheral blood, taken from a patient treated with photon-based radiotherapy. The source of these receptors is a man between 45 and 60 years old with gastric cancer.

CDR3 nucleotide sequence: TGTGCCAGCAGCGTAAACGCGGGAGGCACCGGGGAGCTGTTTTTT. Its translation: CASSVNAGGTGELFF. The rearrangement links TRBV9 to TRBJ2-2, with 8 bases identical to TRBD2. V lost 1 base and J lost 4; bases outside the gene matches: 3. Germline assignment: CDR1 SGDLS and CDR2 YYNGEE. This CDR3 contains 15 residues.

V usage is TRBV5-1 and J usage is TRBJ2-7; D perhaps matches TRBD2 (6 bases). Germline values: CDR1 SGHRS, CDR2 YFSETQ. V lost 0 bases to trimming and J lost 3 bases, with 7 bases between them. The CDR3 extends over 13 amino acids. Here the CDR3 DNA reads TGCGCCAGCAGCTTGGGACTAGACTACGAGCAGTACTTC. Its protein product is CASSLGLDYEQYF.

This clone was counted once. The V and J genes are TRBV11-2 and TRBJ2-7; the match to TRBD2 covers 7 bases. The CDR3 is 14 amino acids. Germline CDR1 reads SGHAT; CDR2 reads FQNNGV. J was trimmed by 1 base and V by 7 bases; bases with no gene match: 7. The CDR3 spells CASTKLAESYEQYF. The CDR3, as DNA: TGTGCCAGCACCAAGCTAGCGGAGTCCTACGAGCAGTACTTC.

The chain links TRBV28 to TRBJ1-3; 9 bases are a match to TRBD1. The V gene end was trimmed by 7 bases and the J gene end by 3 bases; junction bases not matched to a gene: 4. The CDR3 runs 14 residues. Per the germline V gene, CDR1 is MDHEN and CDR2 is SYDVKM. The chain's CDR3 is CASTTGGSGNTIYF. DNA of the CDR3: TGTGCCAGCACCACAGGGGGCAGTGGAAACACCATATATTTT.

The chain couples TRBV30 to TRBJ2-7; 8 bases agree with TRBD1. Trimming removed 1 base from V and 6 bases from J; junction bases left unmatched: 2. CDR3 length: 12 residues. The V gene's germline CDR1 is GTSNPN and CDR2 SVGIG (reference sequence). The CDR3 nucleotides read TGTGCCTGGAGTGGACAGGGGATCGAGCAGTACTTC. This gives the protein CAWSGQGIEQYF.